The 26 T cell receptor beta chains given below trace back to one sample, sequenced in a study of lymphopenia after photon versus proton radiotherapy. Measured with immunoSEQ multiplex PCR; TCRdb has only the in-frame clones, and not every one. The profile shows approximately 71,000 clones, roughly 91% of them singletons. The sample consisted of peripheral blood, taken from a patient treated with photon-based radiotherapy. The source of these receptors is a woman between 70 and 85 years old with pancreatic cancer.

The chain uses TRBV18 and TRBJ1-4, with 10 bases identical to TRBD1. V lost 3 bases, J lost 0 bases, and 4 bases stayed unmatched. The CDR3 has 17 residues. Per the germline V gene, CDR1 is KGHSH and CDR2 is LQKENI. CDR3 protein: CASSPGQGTATNEKLFF. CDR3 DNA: TGTGCCAGCTCACCGGGACAGGGGACCGCAACTAATGAAAAACTGTTTTTT.

CDR3 DNA sequence: TGTGCCAGCGAGGAGGGGGCGAGGAACACTGAAGCTTTCTTT. It yields the protein CASEEGARNTEAFF. This chain joins TRBV7-9 and TRBJ1-1, with 7 bases aligning to TRBD1. Unmatched junction bases numbered 7, after V lost 8 bases and J lost 1 base. The CDR3 covers 14 residues. Germline assignment: CDR1 SEHNR and CDR2 FQNEAQ (reference sequence).

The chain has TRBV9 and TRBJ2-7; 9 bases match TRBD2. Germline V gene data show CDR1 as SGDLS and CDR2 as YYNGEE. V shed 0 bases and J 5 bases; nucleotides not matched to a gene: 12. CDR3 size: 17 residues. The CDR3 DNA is TGTGCCAGCAGCGTAGGTTCGGGGCTAGCGGGACTCCACGAGCAGTACTTC. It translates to CASSVGSGLAGLHEQYF. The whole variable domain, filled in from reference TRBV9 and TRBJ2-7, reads DSGVTQTPKHLITATGQRVTLRCSPRSGDLSVYWYQQSLDQGLQFLIQYYNGEERAKGNILERFSAQQFPDLHSELNLSSLELGDSALYFCASSVGSGLAGLHEQYFGPGTRLTVT.

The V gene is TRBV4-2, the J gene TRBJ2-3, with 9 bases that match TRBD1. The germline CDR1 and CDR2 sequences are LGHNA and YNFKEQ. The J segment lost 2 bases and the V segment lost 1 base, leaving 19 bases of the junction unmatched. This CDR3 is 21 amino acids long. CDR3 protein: CASSQAPGTGWTTKPTDTQYF. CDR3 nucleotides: TGTGCCAGCAGCCAAGCCCCCGGGACAGGGTGGACCACGAAGCCCACAGATACGCAGTATTTT.

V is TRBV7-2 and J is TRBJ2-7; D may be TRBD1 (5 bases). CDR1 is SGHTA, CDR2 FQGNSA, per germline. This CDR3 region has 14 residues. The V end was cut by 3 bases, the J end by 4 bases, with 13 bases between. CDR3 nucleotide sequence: TGTGCCAGCAGCTTTTTGACCCCAGGGTACGAGCAGTACTTC. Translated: CASSFLTPGYEQYF.

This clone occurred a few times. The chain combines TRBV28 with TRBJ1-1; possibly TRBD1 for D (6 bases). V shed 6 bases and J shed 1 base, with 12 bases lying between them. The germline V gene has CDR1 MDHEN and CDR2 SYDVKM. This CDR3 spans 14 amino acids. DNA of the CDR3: TGTGCCAGCAGACTAAGCAGGGGGAACACTGAAGCTTTCTTT. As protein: CASRLSRGNTEAFF.

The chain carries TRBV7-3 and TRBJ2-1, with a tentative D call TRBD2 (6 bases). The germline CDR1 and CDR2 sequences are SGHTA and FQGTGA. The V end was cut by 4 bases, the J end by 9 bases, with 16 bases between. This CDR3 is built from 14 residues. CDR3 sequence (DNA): TGTGCCAGCAGCTCGGCTAGGGAGCGGGCTGAGCAGTTCTTC. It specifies CASSSARERAEQFF.

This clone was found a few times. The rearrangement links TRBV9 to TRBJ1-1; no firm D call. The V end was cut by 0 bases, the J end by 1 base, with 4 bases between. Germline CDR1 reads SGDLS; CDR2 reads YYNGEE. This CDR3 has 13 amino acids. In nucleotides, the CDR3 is TGTGCCAGCAGCGTAGATTGGAACACTGAAGCTTTCTTT. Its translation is CASSVDWNTEAFF. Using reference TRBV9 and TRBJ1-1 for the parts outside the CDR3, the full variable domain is DSGVTQTPKHLITATGQRVTLRCSPRSGDLSVYWYQQSLDQGLQFLIQYYNGEERAKGNILERFSAQQFPDLHSELNLSSLELGDSALYFCASSVDWNTEAFFGQGTRLTVV.

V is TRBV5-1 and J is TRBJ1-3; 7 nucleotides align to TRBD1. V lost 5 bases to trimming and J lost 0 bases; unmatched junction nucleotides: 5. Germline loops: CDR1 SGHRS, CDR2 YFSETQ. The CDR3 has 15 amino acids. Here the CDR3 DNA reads TGCGCCAGCAGACAAGGGACAGTCTCTGGAAACACCATATATTTT. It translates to CASRQGTVSGNTIYF.

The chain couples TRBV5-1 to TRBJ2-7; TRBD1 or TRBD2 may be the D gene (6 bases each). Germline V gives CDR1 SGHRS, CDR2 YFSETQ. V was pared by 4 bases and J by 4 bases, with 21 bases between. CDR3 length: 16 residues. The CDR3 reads CASSPLVGGLNYEQYF. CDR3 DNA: TGCGCCAGCAGCCCCCTTGTGGGGGGCCTTAATTACGAGCAGTACTTC.

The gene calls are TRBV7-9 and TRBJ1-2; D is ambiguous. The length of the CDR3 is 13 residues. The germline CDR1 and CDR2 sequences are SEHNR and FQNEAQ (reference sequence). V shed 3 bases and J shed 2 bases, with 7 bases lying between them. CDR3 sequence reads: CASSFDRNYGYTF. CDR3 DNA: TGTGCCAGCAGCTTTGATAGGAACTATGGCTACACCTTC.

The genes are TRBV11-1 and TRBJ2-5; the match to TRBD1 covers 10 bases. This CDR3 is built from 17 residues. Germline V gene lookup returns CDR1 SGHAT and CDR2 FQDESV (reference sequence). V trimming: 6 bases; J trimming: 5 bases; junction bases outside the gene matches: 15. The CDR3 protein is CASSLFADRGIQETQYF. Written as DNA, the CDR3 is TGTGCCAGCAGTCTCTTCGCGGACAGGGGGATTCAGGAGACCCAGTACTTC.

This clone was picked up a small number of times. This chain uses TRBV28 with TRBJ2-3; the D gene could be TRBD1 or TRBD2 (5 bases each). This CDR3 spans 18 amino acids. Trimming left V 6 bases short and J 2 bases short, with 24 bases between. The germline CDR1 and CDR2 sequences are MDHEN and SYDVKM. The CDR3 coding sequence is TGTGCCAGCAGCCTCTCTCCCGGACTTGGGGCCAACACAGATACGCAGTATTTT. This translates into CASSLSPGLGANTDTQYF.

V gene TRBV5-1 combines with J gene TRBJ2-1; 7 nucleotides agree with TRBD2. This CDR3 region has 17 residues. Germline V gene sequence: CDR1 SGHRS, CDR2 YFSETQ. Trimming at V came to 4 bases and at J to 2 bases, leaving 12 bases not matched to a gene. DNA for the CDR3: TGCGCCAGCAGCCCTACGACTCTGACTAGCCCCTACAATGAGCAGTTCTTC. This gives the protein CASSPTTLTSPYNEQFF.

The CDR3 nucleotides are TGTGCCAGCAGTTACGGGACGGGTGGGCGCAATCAGCCCCAGCATTTT. Amino acids: CASSYGTGGRNQPQHF. The rearrangement uses TRBV6-6 and TRBJ1-5, with D possibly matching TRBD1 (5 bases). V lost 2 bases and J lost 2, with 13 bases in between. The germline V gene has CDR1 MNHNY and CDR2 SVGAGI (reference sequence). The CDR3 totals 16 residues.

The CDR3: CASSPRTDLGNEQFF. The CDR3 nucleotides are TGTGCCAGCAGCCCGAGGACAGATTTGGGCAATGAGCAGTTCTTC. The V and J genes are TRBV7-2 and TRBJ2-1, with a possible D match to TRBD1 (6 bases). This CDR3 spans 15 amino acids. Germline V gene lookup returns CDR1 SGHTA and CDR2 FQGNSA. Trimming took off 5 bases at V and 6 bases at J, with 17 bases between the two ends.

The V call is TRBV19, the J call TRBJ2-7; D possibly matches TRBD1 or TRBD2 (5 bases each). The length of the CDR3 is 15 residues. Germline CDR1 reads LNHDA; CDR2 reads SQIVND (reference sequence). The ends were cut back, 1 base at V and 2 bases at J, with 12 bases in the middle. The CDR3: CASSIVGDGAYEQYF. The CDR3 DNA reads TGTGCCAGTAGTATAGTCGGGGACGGAGCCTACGAGCAGTACTTC. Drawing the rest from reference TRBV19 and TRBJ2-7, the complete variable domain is DGGITQSPKYLFRKEGQNVTLSCEQNLNHDAMYWYRQDPGQGLRLIYYSQIVNDFQKGDIAEGYSVSREKKESFPLTVTSAQKNPTAFYLCASSIVGDGAYEQYFGPGTRLTVT.

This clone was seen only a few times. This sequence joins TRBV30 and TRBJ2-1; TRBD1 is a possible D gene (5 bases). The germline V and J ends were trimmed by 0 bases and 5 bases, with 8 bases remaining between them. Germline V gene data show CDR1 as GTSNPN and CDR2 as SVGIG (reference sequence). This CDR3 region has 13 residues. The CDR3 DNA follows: TGTGCCTGGAGTGTAGGGGTACACAATGAGCAGTTCTTC. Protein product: CAWSVGVHNEQFF.

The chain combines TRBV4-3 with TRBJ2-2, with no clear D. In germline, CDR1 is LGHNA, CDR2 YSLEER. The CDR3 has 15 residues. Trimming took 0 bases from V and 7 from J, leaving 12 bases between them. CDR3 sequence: CASSQDWLFSGELFF. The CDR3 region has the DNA TGCGCCAGCAGCCAAGATTGGTTGTTCAGCGGGGAGCTGTTTTTT.

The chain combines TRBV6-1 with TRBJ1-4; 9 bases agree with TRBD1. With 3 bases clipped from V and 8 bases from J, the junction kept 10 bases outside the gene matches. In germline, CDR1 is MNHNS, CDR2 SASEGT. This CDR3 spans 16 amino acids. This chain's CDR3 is CASSDGDRDRKEKLFF. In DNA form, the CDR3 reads TGTGCCAGCAGTGATGGGGACAGGGACCGAAAAGAAAAACTGTTTTTT.

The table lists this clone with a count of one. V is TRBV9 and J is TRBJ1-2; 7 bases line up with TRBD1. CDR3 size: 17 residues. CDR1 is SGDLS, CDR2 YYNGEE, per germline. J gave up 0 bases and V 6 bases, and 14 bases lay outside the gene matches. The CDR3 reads CASTPRQGGLTNYGYTF. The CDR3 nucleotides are TGTGCCAGCACCCCGCGGCAGGGGGGCCTTACTAACTATGGCTACACCTTC. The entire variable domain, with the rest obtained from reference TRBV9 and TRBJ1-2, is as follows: DSGVTQTPKHLITATGQRVTLRCSPRSGDLSVYWYQQSLDQGLQFLIQYYNGEERAKGNILERFSAQQFPDLHSELNLSSLELGDSALYFCASTPRQGGLTNYGYTFGSGTRLTVV.

For the CDR3, the DNA is TGTGCCAGCAGCCACCGGGACAGGGGGCAAACCGGGGAGCTGTTTTTT. It is translated as CASSHRDRGQTGELFF. V is TRBV4-2 and J is TRBJ2-2, with 12 bases matching TRBD1. CDR3 length: 16 amino acids. The V segment lost 3 bases and the J segment 5 bases; nucleotides outside the gene matches: 4. From germline, CDR1 is LGHNA and CDR2 YNFKEQ.

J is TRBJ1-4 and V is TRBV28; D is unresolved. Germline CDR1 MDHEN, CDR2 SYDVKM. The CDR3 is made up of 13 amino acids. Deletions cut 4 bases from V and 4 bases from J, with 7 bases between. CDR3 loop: CASSSGHNEKLFF. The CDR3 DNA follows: TGTGCCAGCAGTTCCGGGCATAATGAAAAACTGTTTTTT.

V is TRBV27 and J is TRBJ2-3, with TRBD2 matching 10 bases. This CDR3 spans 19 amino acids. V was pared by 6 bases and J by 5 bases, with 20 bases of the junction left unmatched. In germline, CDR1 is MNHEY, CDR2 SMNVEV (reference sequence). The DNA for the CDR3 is TGTGCCAGCAGCTCCGGGACTAGCGCACCCGGTAGGCTAAGAGATACGCAGTATTTT. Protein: CASSSGTSAPGRLRDTQYF.

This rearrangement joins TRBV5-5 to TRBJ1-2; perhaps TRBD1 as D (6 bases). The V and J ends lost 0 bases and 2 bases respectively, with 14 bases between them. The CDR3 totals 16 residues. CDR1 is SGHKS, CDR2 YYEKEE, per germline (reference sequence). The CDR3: CASSLDPIGGNYGYTF. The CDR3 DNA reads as TGTGCCAGCAGCTTGGACCCGATCGGGGGCAACTATGGCTACACCTTC.

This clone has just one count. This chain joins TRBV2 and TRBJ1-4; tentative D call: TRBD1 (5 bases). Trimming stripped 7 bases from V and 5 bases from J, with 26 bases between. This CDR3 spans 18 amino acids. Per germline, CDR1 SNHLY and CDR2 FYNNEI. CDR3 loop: CASTWEARGTGENEKLFF. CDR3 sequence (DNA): TGTGCCAGCACTTGGGAGGCGCGCGGGACCGGTGAAAATGAAAAACTGTTTTTT.